The 27 T cell receptor beta chains listed next were all sequenced from one sample in a study of shared clonotypes between healthy human individuals. Generated by immunoSEQ multiplex PCR, the TCRdb table keeps only in-frame clones and is missing some. The sample holds about a million clones; around 74% are singletons and the top ten take less than 1.5%. Sequencing was done on a sample of memory CD4+ T cells sorted from blood. This sample's subset: CD45RA-negative fraction. All receptors come from a man aged 18 to 29 in good health.

This chain connects TRBV19 to TRBJ2-5; 14 bases fit TRBD2. Per germline, CDR1 LNHDA and CDR2 SQIVND (reference sequence). Germline trimming cut 3 bases from V and 4 bases from J; bases unmatched to any gene: 7. This CDR3 has 17 residues. The CDR3 DNA sequence: TGTGCCAGTAGTATCGACGGGACTAGCGGGGGAAGAGAGACCCAGTACTTC. The encoded protein is CASSIDGTSGGRETQYF.

This clone was counted ten times or more. This chain uses TRBV2 with TRBJ2-2; D is unclear. In germline, CDR1 is SNHLY, CDR2 FYNNEI. V was cut by 6 bases and J by 6 bases, with 8 bases left in between. There are 12 residues in the CDR3. The DNA of the CDR3 is TGTGCCAGCAGAGCTACACCCGGGGAGCTGTTTTTT. This sequence encodes CASRATPGELFF.

The chain combines TRBV13 with TRBJ2-4, with D perhaps matching TRBD1 (6 bases). CDR1 is PRHDT, CDR2 FYEKMQ, per germline (reference sequence). Trimming pared 5 bases from V and 3 bases from J, leaving 11 bases between. This CDR3 is built from 14 residues. CDR3 residues: CASSMGHVKNIQYF. For the CDR3, the DNA is TGTGCCAGCAGCATGGGACACGTCAAAAACATTCAGTACTTC.

This chain links TRBV7-8 with TRBJ1-3; no clear D. The CDR3 is 13 amino acids. The germline gives CDR1 SGHVS, CDR2 FQNEAQ. Trimming removed 5 bases at V and 2 bases at J, with 7 bases between. The CDR3 sequence is CASSPATGNTIYF. The CDR3 region has the DNA TGTGCCAGCAGCCCGGCGACTGGAAACACCATATATTTT.

The V gene is TRBV5-1, the J gene TRBJ2-7; possibly TRBD1 or TRBD2 for D (5 bases each). The CDR3 length is 14 residues. The V gene's germline CDR1 is SGHRS and CDR2 YFSETQ. V was trimmed by 3 bases and J by 0 bases, leaving 10 bases between them. The CDR3, as DNA: TGCGCCAGCAGCTCTGACGGGACCTCCTACGAGCAGTACTTC. It translates to CASSSDGTSYEQYF. Using reference TRBV5-1 and TRBJ2-7 for the parts outside the CDR3, the full variable domain is KAGVTQTPRYLIKTRGQQVTLSCSPISGHRSVSWYQQTPGQGLQFLFEYFSETQRNKGNFPGRFSGRQFSNSRSEMNVSTLELGDSALYLCASSSDGTSYEQYFGPGTRLTVT.

The rearrangement links TRBV6-5 to TRBJ2-5; 8 bases match TRBD1. This CDR3 region has 16 residues. Germline-derived CDR1 and CDR2 are MNHEY and SVGAGI. Trimming removed 2 bases from V and 1 base from J; junction bases left unmatched: 6. The CDR3 DNA reads as TGTGCCAGCAGTTACGGCGACAGGGGCACCCAAGAGACCCAGTACTTC. Encoded protein: CASSYGDRGTQETQYF.

The CDR3 reads CASSLAQGGVYNEQFF. The CDR3 DNA reads TGTGCCAGCAGCTTAGCGCAGGGGGGAGTTTACAATGAGCAGTTCTTC. The rearrangement uses TRBV7-2 and TRBJ2-1; tentatively, D is TRBD1 (7 bases). Germline assignment: CDR1 SGHTA and CDR2 FQGNSA. Trimming stripped 0 bases from V and 4 bases from J, with 13 bases between. The CDR3 is 16 amino acids.

Concerning this clone: The likely explanation is a read error, given a far larger clone one base away. The chain couples TRBV14 to TRBJ2-7; D gene ambiguous. This CDR3 region has 12 residues. V was shortened by 4 bases and J by 2 bases, with 6 bases between the two germline ends. CDR1 SGHDN and CDR2 FVKESK come from the germline V gene. In DNA form, the CDR3 reads TGTGCCAGCAGCCTCACGCCCTACGAGCAGTACTTC. Translated, it gives CASSLTPYEQYF.

Turning to this clone: A much larger clone differs from this one at a single base, so this may be a read error. J is TRBJ1-1 and V is TRBV7-9; no clear D. CDR1 is SEHNR and CDR2 is FQNEAQ in the germline V gene (reference sequence). This CDR3 spans 13 amino acids. V dropped 5 bases and J dropped 1 base, with 8 bases sitting between them. The CDR3 reads CASSQAGNTEAFF. CDR3 nucleotides: TGTGCCAGCAGCCAAGCCGGGAACACTGAAGCTTTCTTT.

The chain carries TRBV27 and TRBJ1-6, with a tentative D call TRBD1 (5 bases). This CDR3 comprises 16 residues. Germline V CDR1 and CDR2: MNHEY, SMNVEV (reference sequence). Trimming took off 2 bases at V and 4 bases at J, with 12 bases between the two ends. The CDR3 loop is CASSLKPGLYNSPLHF. CDR3 nucleotides: TGTGCCAGCAGTTTAAAGCCAGGGCTTTATAATTCACCCCTCCACTTT.

Written as DNA, the CDR3 is TGTGCCAGTACCACCCTATCGGACGGTAATTCACCCCTCCACTTT. Its translation is CASTTLSDGNSPLHF. The chain recombines TRBV19 with TRBJ1-6; no clear D. Germline V gene data show CDR1 as LNHDA and CDR2 as SQIVND (reference sequence). This CDR3 has 15 residues. V lost 7 bases to trimming and J lost 6 bases, with 16 bases between them.

This chain uses TRBV28 with TRBJ2-7, with 11 bases lining up with TRBD1. The CDR3 length is 12 residues. From germline, CDR1 is MDHEN and CDR2 SYDVKM. The DNA of the CDR3 is TGTGTCGCCGGGACAGGGGGCTACGAGCAGTACTTC. Its translation is CVAGTGGYEQYF.

This chain uses TRBV19 with TRBJ2-1; TRBD2 matches at 11 bases. The CDR3 is 21 residues long. The germline V gene encodes CDR1 LNHDA and CDR2 SQIVND (reference sequence). With 5 bases clipped from V and 0 bases from J, the junction kept 18 bases outside the gene matches. CDR3 nucleotides: TGTGCCAGTAGTCACCTCCCCGGGACTAGCGGCCGAATCATCTCCTACAATGAGCAGTTCTTC. Its protein product is CASSHLPGTSGRIISYNEQFF.

The CDR3 DNA reads as TGTGCCAGCAGCCAAGTAGAGGGTTCGGGCGAGCAGTACTTC. Translated: CASSQVEGSGEQYF. The chain combines TRBV11-3 with TRBJ2-7, with D perhaps matching TRBD2 (5 bases). Germline V lookup: CDR1 SGHNT, CDR2 YENEEA. The CDR3 has 14 residues. V gave up 5 bases and J gave up 6 bases, with 17 bases separating them.

The chain recombines TRBV2 with TRBJ2-7, with a possible D match to TRBD1 (6 bases). There are 12 residues in the CDR3. Trimming shortened V by 4 bases and J by 3 bases, and 7 bases separated the two germline ends. CDR1 and CDR2 from the germline V gene are SNHLY and FYNNEI. The CDR3 reads CASSGRGYEQYF. Written as DNA, the CDR3 is TGTGCCAGCAGTGGCAGGGGCTACGAGCAGTACTTC.

The rearrangement uses TRBV7-6 and TRBJ2-2; 13 nucleotides agree with TRBD2. J was trimmed by 6 bases and V by 4 bases; bases with no gene match: 5. The CDR3 totals 16 residues. Germline assignment: CDR1 SGHVS and CDR2 FNYEAQ. In nucleotides, the CDR3 is TGTGCCAGCAGCTCCCGTACTAGCGGGGGGGCCGGGGAGCTGTTTTTT. The encoded protein is CASSSRTSGGAGELFF. Supplemented by reference TRBV7-6 and TRBJ2-2, the full variable domain reads GAGVSQSPRYKVTKRGQDVALRCDPISGHVSLYWYRQALGQGPEFLTYFNYEAQQDKSGLPNDRFSAERPEGSISTLTIQRTEQRDSAMYRCASSSRTSGGAGELFFGEGSRLTVL.

The chain joins TRBV19 to TRBJ1-6; D not certain. The CDR3 is 14 residues long. Per germline, CDR1 LNHDA and CDR2 SQIVND (reference sequence). Trimming shortened V by 8 bases and J by 7 bases, and 15 bases separated the two germline ends. The CDR3 sequence: CASAPASGNSPLHF. Written as DNA, the CDR3 is TGTGCCAGTGCCCCCGCGTCGGGAAATTCACCCCTCCACTTT.

The chain has TRBV7-9 and TRBJ2-7; D is perhaps TRBD1 (6 bases). Germline CDR1 reads SEHNR; CDR2 reads FQNEAQ (reference sequence). Trimming took off 1 base at V and 9 bases at J, with 7 bases between the two ends. The CDR3 covers 11 residues. The CDR3 loop is CASSLDRVQYF. CDR3 bases: TGTGCCAGCAGCTTAGACAGGGTGCAGTACTTC.

The rearrangement links TRBV9 to TRBJ1-1; weak D call: TRBD1 (6 bases). CDR1 is SGDLS, CDR2 YYNGEE, per germline. This CDR3 has 14 amino acids. V lost 4 bases and J lost 4, with 14 bases in between. CDR3 loop: CASSSTQGITEAFF. The DNA of the CDR3 is TGTGCCAGCAGCTCCACACAGGGAATCACTGAAGCTTTCTTT.

The chain links TRBV7-2 to TRBJ2-5; a possible D gene is TRBD1 (6 bases). From germline, CDR1 is SGHTA and CDR2 FQGNSA. V was clipped by 4 bases and J by 5 bases, with 14 bases between them. This CDR3 is 14 amino acids long. CDR3 DNA: TGTGCCAGCAGCTCCTATACAGGGCTGGAGACCCAGTACTTC. Protein product: CASSSYTGLETQYF. The full variable domain, rest sourced from reference TRBV7-2 and TRBJ2-5, is GAGVSQSPSNKVTEKGKDVELRCDPISGHTALYWYRQSLGQGLEFLIYFQGNSAPDKSGLPSDRFSAERTGGSVSTLTIQRTQQEDSAVYLCASSSYTGLETQYFGPGTRLLVL.

The genes are TRBV7-3 and TRBJ2-7; possibly TRBD1 for D (5 bases). The CDR3 is made up of 16 amino acids. V dropped 3 bases and J dropped 8 bases, with 23 bases sitting between them. CDR1 is SGHTA, CDR2 FQGTGA, per germline. DNA for the CDR3: TGTGCCAGCAGCTTGACCCCACCAGGGATGGGTGGAAAGCAGTACTTC. It yields the protein CASSLTPPGMGGKQYF.

Only a few counts were recorded for this clone. V is TRBV19 and J is TRBJ1-2, with 7 bases identical to TRBD1. The CDR3 covers 16 residues. CDR1 and CDR2 (germline): LNHDA, SQIVND (reference sequence). V shed 6 bases and J 5 bases; nucleotides not matched to a gene: 15. The CDR3 is CASSPRGQPEFYGYTF. CDR3 coding DNA: TGTGCCAGTAGCCCTCGGGGACAGCCGGAATTTTATGGCTACACCTTC.

The V gene is TRBV2, the J gene TRBJ2-3; D ambiguous. V dropped 5 bases and J dropped 2 bases, with 5 bases sitting between them. The CDR3 spans 12 residues. CDR1 is SNHLY, CDR2 FYNNEI, per germline. CDR3 bases: TGTGCCAGCAGTACCCCCACAGATACGCAGTATTTT. Amino acid sequence: CASSTPTDTQYF. The entire variable domain, with the rest obtained from reference TRBV2 and TRBJ2-3, is as follows: EPEVTQTPSHQVTQMGQEVILRCVPISNHLYFYWYRQILGQKVEFLVSFYNNEISEKSEIFDDQFSVERPDGSNFTLKIRSTKLEDSAMYFCASSTPTDTQYFGPGTRLTVL.

This clone was observed a single time. The chain joins TRBV7-6 to TRBJ2-3; D possibly corresponds to TRBD1 (6 bases). V was clipped by 5 bases and J by 5 bases, with 8 bases between them. CDR3 length: 12 amino acids. Germline V gene data show CDR1 as SGHVS and CDR2 as FNYEAQ. This CDR3 is CASSPTGDTQYF. The CDR3 bases are TGTGCCAGCAGCCCGACAGGAGATACGCAGTATTTT.

This chain connects TRBV10-3 to TRBJ2-7; D not resolved. Trimming took 3 bases from V and 4 from J, leaving 10 bases between them. Germline CDR1 and CDR2: ENHRY and SYGVKD. The CDR3 is 13 amino acids. CDR3 nucleotide sequence: TGTGCCATCAGTGACGGATCGCCTTACGAGCAGTACTTC. It yields the protein CAISDGSPYEQYF.

The chain couples TRBV5-6 to TRBJ2-5, with D hard to call. The germline gives CDR1 SGHDT, CDR2 YYEEEE. The CDR3 contains 12 residues. V shed 1 base and J shed 4 bases, with 5 bases lying between them. DNA for the CDR3: TGTGCCAGCAGCTTGAGTCGAGAGACCCAGTACTTC. Amino acids: CASSLSRETQYF.

This chain joins TRBV5-8 and TRBJ2-1; TRBD2 might be the D (5 bases). V lost 0 bases to trimming and J lost 4 bases, with 8 bases between them. The CDR3 loop spans 14 amino acids. Germline-derived CDR1 and CDR2 are SGHTS and YDEGEE. Here the CDR3 reads CASSLVGGYNEQFF. In DNA form, the CDR3 reads TGTGCCAGCAGCTTGGTAGGCGGGTACAATGAGCAGTTCTTC.